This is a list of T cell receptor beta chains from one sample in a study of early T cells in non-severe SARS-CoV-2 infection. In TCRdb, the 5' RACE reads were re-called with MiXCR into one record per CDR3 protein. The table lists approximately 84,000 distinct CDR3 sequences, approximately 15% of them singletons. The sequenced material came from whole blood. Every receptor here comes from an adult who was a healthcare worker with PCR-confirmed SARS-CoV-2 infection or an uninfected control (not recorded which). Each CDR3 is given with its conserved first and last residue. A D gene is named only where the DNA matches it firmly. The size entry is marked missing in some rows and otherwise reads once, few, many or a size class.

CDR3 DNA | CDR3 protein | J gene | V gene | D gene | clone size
TGCAGCGTTGCGGGGGACACCGGGGAGCTGTTTTTT | CSVAGDTGELFF | TRBJ2-2 | TRBV29-1 | NA | NA
TGTGCCAGCAGCCTTGAGCGGGAAAACACCGGGGAGCTGTTTTTT | CASSLERENTGELFF | TRBJ2-2 | TRBV11-2 | TRBD2 | NA
TGCGCCAGCAGCACCCTAACTAGAAACTCCTACGAGCAGTACTTC | CASSTLTRNSYEQYF | TRBJ2-7 | TRBV10-2 | NA | NA
TGCGCCAGCAGCTTGGGACCGAGCGGCACCGCACCGGATACGCAGTATTTT | CASSLGPSGTAPDTQYF | TRBJ2-3 | TRBV5-1 | NA | NA
TGTGCTAGTGGGGGACAGGCGTCCCACGAGCAGTACTTC | CASGGQASHEQYF | TRBJ2-7 | TRBV12-5 | TRBD1 | few
TGTGCCAGCAGTGAAGGCGCAGTAGCCCCTGGGACCCAGTACTTC | CASSEGAVAPGTQYF | TRBJ2-5 | TRBV2 | NA | many
TGTGCCAGCAGCTTAGATGATCGCTACGAGCAGTACTTC | CASSLDDRYEQYF | TRBJ2-7 | TRBV7-2 | NA | NA
TGTGCCAGTCGGGGGGGGTACGAGCAGTACTTC | CASRGGYEQYF | TRBJ2-7 | TRBV28 | TRBD2 | few
TGTGCCTGCTCTTTACGGGAAGCGAACACCGGGGAGCTGTTTTTT | CACSLREANTGELFF | TRBJ2-2 | TRBV18 | NA | NA
TGTGCCAGTAGTATCGGACTAGCGCCCTACGAGCAGTACTTC | CASSIGLAPYEQYF | TRBJ2-7 | TRBV19 | TRBD2 | many
TGTGCCAGCAGTTATCCATCGACAGGGGACAACTCTGGGGCCAACGTCCTGACTTTC | CASSYPSTGDNSGANVLTF | TRBJ2-6 | TRBV28 | TRBD1 | many
TGTGCCAGCAGCCAATACAGCAGGGGGAACACTGAAGCTTTCTTT | CASSQYSRGNTEAFF | TRBJ1-1 | TRBV3-1 | NA | many
TGTGCCAGCAGCCACACCGGGATGCGGAGCGATACGCAGTATTTT | CASSHTGMRSDTQYF | TRBJ2-3 | TRBV7-3 | NA | NA
TGTGCCAGCAGCGTACAGGGGGCGCATGGCTACACCTTC | CASSVQGAHGYTF | TRBJ1-2 | TRBV5-5 | TRBD1 | NA
TGCAGCGTTGGACTCCTCGATACGCAGTATTTT | CSVGLLDTQYF | TRBJ2-3 | TRBV29-1 | NA | few
TGTGCCAGCAGTTTAGGGACAGGGGGCGCTGGGGATACGCAGTATTTT | CASSLGTGGAGDTQYF | TRBJ2-3 | TRBV28 | TRBD1 | few
TGTGCCAGCAGTCTCCGGACTAGTTCGTCCAATGAGCAGTTCTTC | CASSLRTSSSNEQFF | TRBJ2-1 | TRBV28 | TRBD2 | NA
TGTGCCATCCGATCGGGCGGCTACACCTTC | CAIRSGGYTF | TRBJ1-2 | TRBV10-3 | NA | NA
TGTGCCAGCAGTTTAAGGCCTAAAGAGACCCAGTACTTC | CASSLRPKETQYF | TRBJ2-5 | TRBV28 | NA | few
TGTGCCACCATAGGCGAGCAGTACTTC | CATIGEQYF | TRBJ2-7 | TRBV15 | NA | NA
TGTGCCAGCAGCTTAGCGGGGAGTCACTATGGCTACACCTTC | CASSLAGSHYGYTF | TRBJ1-2 | TRBV7-9 | NA | many
TGCAGTGCCAATCCACCCACCGAGCCTTACAATGAGCAGTTCTTC | CSANPPTEPYNEQFF | TRBJ2-1 | TRBV20-1 | NA | few
TGCAGTGCTTCACTAGCGGGACGAGAGACCCAGTACTTC | CSASLAGRETQYF | TRBJ2-5 | TRBV20-1 | TRBD2 | NA
TGTGCCAGCAGAGGACTAGCGGAAGAGACCCAGTACTTC | CASRGLAEETQYF | TRBJ2-5 | TRBV12-3/TRBV12-4 | TRBD2 | many
TGTGCCAGCAGCTTAGTAGACAGGGGGACAGATACGCAGTATTTT | CASSLVDRGTDTQYF | TRBJ2-3 | TRBV7-2 | TRBD1 | NA
TGTGCCAGCAGCTTAGGTCGAAGCTCTGGGGCCAACGTCCTGACTTTC | CASSLGRSSGANVLTF | TRBJ2-6 | TRBV11-2 | NA | many
TGTGCCAGCAGCCCACAGGGGTTTTGGACCGGGGAGCTGTTTTTT | CASSPQGFWTGELFF | TRBJ2-2 | TRBV7-8 | TRBD1 | few
TGTGCCAGCAGCTTAGCTCTATGGCGGGAGGGCCCCCGGTCCTACGAGCAGTACTTC | CASSLALWREGPRSYEQYF | TRBJ2-7 | TRBV7-8 | TRBD2 | few
TGCAGCGTTCGGACGGCGAGGAATCAGCCCCAGCATTTT | CSVRTARNQPQHF | TRBJ1-5 | TRBV29-1 | NA | many
TGTGCCAGCAGCTTCAACGCTAACACCGGGGAGCTGTTTTTT | CASSFNANTGELFF | TRBJ2-2 | TRBV7-9 | NA | few
TGTGCCAGCACCCATTCAGGGGTAGTCACTGAAGCTTTCTTT | CASTHSGVVTEAFF | TRBJ1-1 | TRBV7-9 | NA | NA
TGTGCCAGCAGCCGCTACCAGGATACCACCGGGGAGCTGTTTTTT | CASSRYQDTTGELFF | TRBJ2-2 | TRBV12-3/TRBV12-4 | NA | NA
TGTGCCAGCAGCCCGAACGGAGCGGGTGCGGTCACAGATACGCAGTATTTT | CASSPNGAGAVTDTQYF | TRBJ2-3 | TRBV7-9 | NA | many
TGTGCCAGCGTCAGCACGTACGGCTACACCTTC | CASVSTYGYTF | TRBJ1-2 | TRBV7-9 | NA | NA
TGTGCCAGCAGTCCTAGCGGGAGGGCCCGGGATGAGCAGTTCTTC | CASSPSGRARDEQFF | TRBJ2-1 | TRBV6-5 | TRBD2 | NA